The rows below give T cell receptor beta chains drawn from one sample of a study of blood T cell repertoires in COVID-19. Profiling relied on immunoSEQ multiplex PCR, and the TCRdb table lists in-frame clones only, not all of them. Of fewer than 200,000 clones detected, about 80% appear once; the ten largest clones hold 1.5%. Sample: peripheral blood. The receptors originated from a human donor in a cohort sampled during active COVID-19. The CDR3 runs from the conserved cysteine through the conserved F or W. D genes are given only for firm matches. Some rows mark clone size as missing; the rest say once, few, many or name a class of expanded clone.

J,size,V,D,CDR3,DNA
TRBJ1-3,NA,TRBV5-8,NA,CASSLRGYSGNTIYF,TGTGCCAGCAGCTTGAGAGGTTACTCTGGAAACACCATATATTTT
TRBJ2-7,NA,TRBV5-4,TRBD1,CASSFGMGQAVNEQYF,TGTGCCAGCAGCTTCGGGATGGGACAGGCGGTGAACGAGCAGTACTTC
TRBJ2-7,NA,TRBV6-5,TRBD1,CASSYGGQGAPYEQYF,TGTGCCAGCAGTTACGGGGGACAGGGGGCACCCTACGAGCAGTACTTC
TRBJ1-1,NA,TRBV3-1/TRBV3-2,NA,CASSQDPSDTRLTEAFF,TGTGCCAGCAGCCAAGACCCCTCGGACACACGTCTCACTGAAGCTTTCTTT
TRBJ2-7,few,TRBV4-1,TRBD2,CASSHLGLAVYEQYF,TGCGCCAGCAGCCACCTCGGACTAGCGGTCTACGAGCAGTACTTC
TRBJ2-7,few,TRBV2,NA,CATGGGTEPYEQYF,TGTGCCACCGGTGGGGGGACGGAGCCCTACGAGCAGTACTTC
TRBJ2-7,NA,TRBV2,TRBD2,CASSGSGGPSYEQYF,TGTGCCAGCAGTGGAAGCGGGGGCCCCTCCTACGAGCAGTACTTC
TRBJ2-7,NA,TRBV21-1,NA,CASSTKGERAGLNEQYF,TGTGCCAGCAGCACAAAAGGAGAGCGGGCCGGCCTTAACGAGCAGTACTTC
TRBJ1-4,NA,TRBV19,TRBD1,CASTTGNGKKLFF,TGTGCCAGTACGACAGGGAACGGGAAAAAACTGTTTTTT
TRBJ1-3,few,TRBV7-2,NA,CASKGGISGNTIYF,TGTGCCAGCAAGGGGGGGATTAGTGGAAACACCATATATTTT
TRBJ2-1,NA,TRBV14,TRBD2,CASSHTGTSGHILYYNEQFF,TGTGCCAGCAGTCATACCGGGACTAGCGGCCATATCCTATACTACAATGAGCAGTTCTTC
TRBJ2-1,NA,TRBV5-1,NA,CASSPSPRGTSNNEQFF,TGCGCCAGCAGCCCCAGCCCCCGCGGTACTTCCAACAATGAGCAGTTCTTC
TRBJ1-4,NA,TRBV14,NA,CASNRVVGEKLFF,TGTGCCAGCAACCGCGTGGTCGGGGAAAAACTGTTTTTT
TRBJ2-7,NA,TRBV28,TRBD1,CASSSWDRGYEQYF,TGTGCCAGCAGTTCCTGGGACAGGGGCTACGAGCAGTACTTC
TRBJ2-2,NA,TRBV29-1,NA,CSVVGDGTGELFF,TGCAGCGTTGTAGGGGATGGGACCGGGGAGCTGTTTTTT
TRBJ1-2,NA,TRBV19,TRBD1,CASKQDRGNYGYTF,TGTGCCAGTAAGCAGGACAGGGGCAACTATGGCTACACCTTC
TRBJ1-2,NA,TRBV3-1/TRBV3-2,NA,CASSPGGAGYTF,TGTGCCAGCAGCCCGGGCGGGGCCGGCTACACCTTC
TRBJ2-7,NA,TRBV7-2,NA,CASSPGGQQVYEQYF,TGTGCCAGCAGCCCCGGGGGGCAGCAAGTCTACGAGCAGTACTTC
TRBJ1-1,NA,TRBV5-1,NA,CASSLMAMNTEAFF,TGCGCCAGCAGCTTGATGGCCATGAACACTGAAGCTTTCTTT
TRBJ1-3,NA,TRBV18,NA,CASSPTGSGNTIYF,TGTGCCAGCTCTCCTACAGGGAGTGGAAACACCATATATTTT
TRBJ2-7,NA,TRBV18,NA,CASSTGQGEQYF,TGTGCCAGCTCCACCGGGCAGGGGGAGCAGTACTTC
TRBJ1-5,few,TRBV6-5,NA,CASSPEAGSNQPQHF,TGTGCCAGCAGTCCCGAGGCGGGTAGCAATCAGCCCCAGCATTTT
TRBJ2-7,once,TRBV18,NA,CASSPLGQTYEQYF,TGTGCCAGCTCACCATTAGGACAAACCTACGAGCAGTACTTC
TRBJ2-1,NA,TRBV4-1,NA,CASSRTGSLVAEQFF,TGCGCCAGCAGCCGTACAGGTTCCCTTGTAGCTGAGCAGTTCTTC
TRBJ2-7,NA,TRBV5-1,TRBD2,CASSLGTSGFSYEQYF,TGCGCCAGCAGCCTGGGGACTAGCGGGTTCTCCTACGAGCAGTACTTC
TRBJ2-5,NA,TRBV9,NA,CASSVEDIQETQYF,TGTGCCAGCAGCGTAGAGGACATTCAAGAGACCCAGTACTTC
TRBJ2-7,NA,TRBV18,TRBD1,CASCKTGTGVGEQYF,TGTGCCAGCTGCAAGACCGGGACAGGGGTAGGCGAGCAGTACTTC
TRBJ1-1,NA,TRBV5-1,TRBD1,CASSPGAGGTEAFF,TGCGCCAGCAGCCCGGGGGCAGGGGGCACTGAAGCTTTCTTT
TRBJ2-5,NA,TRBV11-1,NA,CASSLRTEETQYF,TGTGCCAGCAGCCTGCGGACAGAAGAGACCCAGTACTTC
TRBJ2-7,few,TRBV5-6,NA,CASSLRRGSIYEQYF,TGTGCCAGCAGCTTGCGGCGAGGGTCTATCTACGAGCAGTACTTC
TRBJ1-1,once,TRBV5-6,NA,CASSFMTGENTEAFF,TGTGCCAGCAGCTTTATGACAGGCGAGAACACTGAAGCTTTCTTT
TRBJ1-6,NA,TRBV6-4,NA,CASSAQGFSGSPLHF,TGTGCCAGCAGTGCCCAGGGTTTTAGCGGTTCACCCCTCCACTTT